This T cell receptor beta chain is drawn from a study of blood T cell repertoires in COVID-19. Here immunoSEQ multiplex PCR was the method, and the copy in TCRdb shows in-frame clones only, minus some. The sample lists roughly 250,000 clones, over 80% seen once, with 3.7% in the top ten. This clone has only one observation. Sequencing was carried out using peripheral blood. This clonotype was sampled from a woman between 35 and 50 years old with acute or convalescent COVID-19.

Written as DNA, the CDR3 is TGTGCCAGCTCACCATTGACACTTATGAACACCGGGGAGCTGTTTTTT. This sequence encodes CASSPLTLMNTGELFF. The rearrangement joins TRBV18 to TRBJ2-2; D unresolved. The CDR3 has 16 amino acids. With 2 bases removed from V and 1 base from J, the gap between germline ends came to 11 bases. Germline CDR1 and CDR2: KGHSH and LQKENI.